This T cell receptor beta chain was captured by sequencing in a study of metastatic and nonmetastatic thyroid tumors. The CDR3 is 15 amino acids. CDR1 is SEHNR, CDR2 FQNEAQ, per germline (reference sequence). After removal of 3 bases from V and 5 bases from J, the junction contained 3 bases not matched to a gene. This clone has ten or more counts. All patients reached thyroid surgery having received no treatment beforehand. MiXCR re-clonotyped the PCR reads for TCRdb. The profile covers around 17,000 clones, with 30% to 40% appearing a single time and roughly 13% taken by the ten largest. This rearrangement joins TRBV7-9 to TRBJ1-6; 8 bases align to TRBD1. What was sequenced was tumor tissue. The source is a male donor with papillary thyroid cancer or a benign thyroid nodule (not recorded which). Some clones in this sample may be carry-over from other donors' samples. CDR3 amino acids: CASSLDRVHNSPLHF. In DNA, the CDR3 is TGTGCCAGCAGCTTGGACAGGGTGCATAATTCACCCCTCCACTTT.